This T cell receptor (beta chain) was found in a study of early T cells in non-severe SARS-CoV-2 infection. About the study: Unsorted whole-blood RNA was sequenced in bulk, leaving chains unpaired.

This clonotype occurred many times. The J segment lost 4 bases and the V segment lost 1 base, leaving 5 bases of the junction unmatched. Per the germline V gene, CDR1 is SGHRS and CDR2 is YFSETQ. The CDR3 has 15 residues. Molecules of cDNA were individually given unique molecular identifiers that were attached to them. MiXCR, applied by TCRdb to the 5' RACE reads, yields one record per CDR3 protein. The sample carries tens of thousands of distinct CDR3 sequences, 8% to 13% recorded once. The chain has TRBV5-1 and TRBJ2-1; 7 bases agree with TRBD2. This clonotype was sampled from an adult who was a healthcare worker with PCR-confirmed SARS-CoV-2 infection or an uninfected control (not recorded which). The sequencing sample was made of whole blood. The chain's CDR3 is CASSLSSGLYNEQFF. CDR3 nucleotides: TGCGCCAGCAGCTTGTCTAGCGGACTATACAATGAGCAGTTCTTC.